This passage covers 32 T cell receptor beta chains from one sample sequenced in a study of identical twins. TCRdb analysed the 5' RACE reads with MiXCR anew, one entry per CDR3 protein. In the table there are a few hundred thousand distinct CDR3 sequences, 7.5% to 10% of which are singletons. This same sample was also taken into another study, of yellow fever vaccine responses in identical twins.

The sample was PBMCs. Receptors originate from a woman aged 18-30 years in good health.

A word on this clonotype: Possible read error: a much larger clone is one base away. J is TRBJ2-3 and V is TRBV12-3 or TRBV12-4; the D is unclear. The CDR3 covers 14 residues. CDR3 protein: CASSLGVSPDTRYF. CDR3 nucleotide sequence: TGTGCCAGCAGTTTAGGAGTATCGCCAGATACGCGGTATTTT.

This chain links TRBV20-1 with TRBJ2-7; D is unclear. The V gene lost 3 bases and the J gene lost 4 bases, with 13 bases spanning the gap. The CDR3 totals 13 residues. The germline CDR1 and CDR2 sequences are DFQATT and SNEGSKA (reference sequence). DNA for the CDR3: TGCAGTGCTAGGCCCAGAGCCCCGTACGAGCAGTACTTC. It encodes CSARPRAPYEQYF.

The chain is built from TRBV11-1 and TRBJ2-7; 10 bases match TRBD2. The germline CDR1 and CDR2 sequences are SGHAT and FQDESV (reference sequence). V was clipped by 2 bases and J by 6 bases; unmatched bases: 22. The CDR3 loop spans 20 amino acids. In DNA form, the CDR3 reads TGTGCCAGCAGCTTACGATCCGATGGGGGAACCGGGACTAGCGTCAGCGAGCAGTACTTC. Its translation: CASSLRSDGGTGTSVSEQYF.

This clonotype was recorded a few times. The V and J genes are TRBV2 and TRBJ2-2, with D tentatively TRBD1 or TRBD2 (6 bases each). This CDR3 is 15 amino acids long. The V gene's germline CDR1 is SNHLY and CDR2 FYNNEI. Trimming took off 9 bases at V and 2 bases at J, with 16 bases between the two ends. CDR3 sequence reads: CASARGLLNTGELFF. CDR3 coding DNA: TGTGCCAGTGCCCGGGGGCTGCTTAACACCGGGGAGCTGTTTTTT.

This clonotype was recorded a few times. CDR3 in amino acids: CATRGRTGELFF. In DNA form, the CDR3 reads TGTGCCACCAGGGGAAGGACCGGGGAGCTGTTTTTT. The rearrangement joins TRBV15 to TRBJ2-2; D is unclear. Germline loops: CDR1 LNHNV, CDR2 YYDKDF (reference sequence). Trimming took 6 bases from V and 5 from J, leaving 7 bases between them. CDR3 length: 12 residues. Using reference TRBV15 and TRBJ2-2 for the parts outside the CDR3, the full variable domain is DAMVIQNPRYQVTQFGKPVTLSCSQTLNHNVMYWYQQKSSQAPKLLFHYYDKDFNNEADTPDNFQSRRPNTSFCFLDIRSPGLGDTAMYLCATRGRTGELFFGEGSRLTVL.

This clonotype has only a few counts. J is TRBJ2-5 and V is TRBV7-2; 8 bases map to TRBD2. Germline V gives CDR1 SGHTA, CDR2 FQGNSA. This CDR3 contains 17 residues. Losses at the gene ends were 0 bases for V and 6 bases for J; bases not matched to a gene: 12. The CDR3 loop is CASSLAKAGGQGKTQYF. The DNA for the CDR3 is TGTGCCAGCAGCTTAGCGAAGGCGGGAGGCCAGGGGAAGACCCAGTACTTC.

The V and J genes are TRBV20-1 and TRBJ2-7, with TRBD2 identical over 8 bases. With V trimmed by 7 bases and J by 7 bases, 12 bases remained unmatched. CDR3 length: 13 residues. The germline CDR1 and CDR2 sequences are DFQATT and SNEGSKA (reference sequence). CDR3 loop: CSVSGLAGREQYF. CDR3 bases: TGCAGTGTTAGTGGACTAGCCGGTCGGGAGCAGTACTTC.

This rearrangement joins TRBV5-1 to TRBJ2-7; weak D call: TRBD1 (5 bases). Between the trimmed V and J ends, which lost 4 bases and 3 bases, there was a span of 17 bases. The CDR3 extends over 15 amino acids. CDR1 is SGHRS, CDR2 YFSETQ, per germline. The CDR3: CASSGLLQGNYEQYF. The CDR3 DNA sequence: TGCGCCAGCAGCGGGTTGTTGCAGGGAAACTACGAGCAGTACTTC.

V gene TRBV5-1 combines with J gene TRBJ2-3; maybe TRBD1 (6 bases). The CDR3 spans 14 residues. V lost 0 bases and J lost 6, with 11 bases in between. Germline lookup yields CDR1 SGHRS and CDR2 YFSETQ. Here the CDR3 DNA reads TGCGCCAGCAGCTTGGATACAGGGACGGATACGCAGTATTTT. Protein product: CASSLDTGTDTQYF.

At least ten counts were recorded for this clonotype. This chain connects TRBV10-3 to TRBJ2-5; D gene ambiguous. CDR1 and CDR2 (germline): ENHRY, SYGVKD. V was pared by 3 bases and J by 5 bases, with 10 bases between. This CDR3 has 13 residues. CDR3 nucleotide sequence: TGTGCCATCAGTGAATCCGGCACGGAGACCCAGTACTTC. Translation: CAISESGTETQYF.

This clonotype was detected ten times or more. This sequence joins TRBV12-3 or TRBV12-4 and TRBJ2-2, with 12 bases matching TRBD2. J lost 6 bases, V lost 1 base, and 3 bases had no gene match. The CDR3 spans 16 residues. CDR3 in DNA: TGTGCCAGCAGTTTAGGGGCTAGCGGGAGGGCCGGGGAGCTGTTTTTT. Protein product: CASSLGASGRAGELFF.

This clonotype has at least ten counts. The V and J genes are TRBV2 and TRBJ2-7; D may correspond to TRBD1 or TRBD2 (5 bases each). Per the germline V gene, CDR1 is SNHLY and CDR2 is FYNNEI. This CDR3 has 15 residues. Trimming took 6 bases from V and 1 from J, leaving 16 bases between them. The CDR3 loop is CASRVRDARSYEQYF. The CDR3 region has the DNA TGTGCCAGCAGGGTCCGGGACGCCAGGTCCTACGAGCAGTACTTC.

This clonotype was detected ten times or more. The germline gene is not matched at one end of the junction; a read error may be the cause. The CDR3 here is CASSPGQGYYEQYF. CDR3 in DNA: TGCGCCAGCAGCCCGGGACAGGGATACTACGAGCAGTACTTC. The J gene is TRBJ2-7, the V gene TRBV11-2; 9 nucleotides line up with TRBD1. CDR3 size: 14 residues. Germline CDR1 and CDR2: SGHAT and FQNNGV.

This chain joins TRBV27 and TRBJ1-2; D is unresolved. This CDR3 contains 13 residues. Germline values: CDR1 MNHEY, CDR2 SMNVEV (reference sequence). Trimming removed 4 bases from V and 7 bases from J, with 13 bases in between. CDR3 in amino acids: CASSSGERVGYTF. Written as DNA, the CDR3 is TGTGCCAGCAGTTCTGGCGAGAGGGTTGGCTACACCTTC.

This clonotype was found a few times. CDR3 loop: CATSRDLTGVNEKLFF. CDR3 bases: TGTGCCACCAGCAGAGATCTGACAGGGGTTAATGAAAAACTGTTTTTT. The rearrangement joins TRBV15 to TRBJ1-4; TRBD1 matches 8 bases. The germline gives CDR1 LNHNV, CDR2 YYDKDF (reference sequence). The V gene end was trimmed by 0 bases and the J gene end by 4 bases; junction bases not matched to a gene: 4. The CDR3 runs 16 residues.

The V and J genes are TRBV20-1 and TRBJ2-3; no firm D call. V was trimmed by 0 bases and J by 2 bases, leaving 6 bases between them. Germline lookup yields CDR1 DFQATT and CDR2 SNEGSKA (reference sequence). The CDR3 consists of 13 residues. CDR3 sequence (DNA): TGCAGTGCTAGAGATACCTACACAGATACGCAGTATTTT. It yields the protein CSARDTYTDTQYF.

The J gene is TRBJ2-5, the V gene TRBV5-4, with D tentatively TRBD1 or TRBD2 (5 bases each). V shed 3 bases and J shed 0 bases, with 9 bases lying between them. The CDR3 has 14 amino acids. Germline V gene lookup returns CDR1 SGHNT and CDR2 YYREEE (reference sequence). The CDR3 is CASSSGTHQETQYF. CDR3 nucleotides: TGTGCCAGCAGCTCCGGGACCCACCAAGAGACCCAGTACTTC.

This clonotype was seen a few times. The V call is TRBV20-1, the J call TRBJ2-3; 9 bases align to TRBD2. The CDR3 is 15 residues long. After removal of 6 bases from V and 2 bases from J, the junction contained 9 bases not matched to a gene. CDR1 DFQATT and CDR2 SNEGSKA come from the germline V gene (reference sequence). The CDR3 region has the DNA TGCAGTGCAGTAGCGGGAGCGTGGGACACAGATACGCAGTATTTT. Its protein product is CSAVAGAWDTDTQYF.

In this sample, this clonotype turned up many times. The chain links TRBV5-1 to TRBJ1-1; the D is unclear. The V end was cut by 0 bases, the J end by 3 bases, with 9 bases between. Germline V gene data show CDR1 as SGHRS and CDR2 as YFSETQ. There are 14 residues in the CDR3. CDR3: CASSLGADYTEAFF. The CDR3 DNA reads TGCGCCAGCAGCTTGGGGGCAGATTACACTGAAGCTTTCTTT. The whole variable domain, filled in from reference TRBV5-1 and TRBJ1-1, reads KAGVTQTPRYLIKTRGQQVTLSCSPISGHRSVSWYQQTPGQGLQFLFEYFSETQRNKGNFPGRFSGRQFSNSRSEMNVSTLELGDSALYLCASSLGADYTEAFFGQGTRLTVV.

CDR3 DNA: TGCAGTGCTAGTCGTACAGGGGACGAGCAGTACTTC. Translated: CSASRTGDEQYF. This sequence joins TRBV20-1 and TRBJ2-7, with 7 bases matching TRBD1. This CDR3 spans 12 amino acids. Germline V gene sequence: CDR1 DFQATT, CDR2 SNEGSKA (reference sequence). With V trimmed by 3 bases and J by 5 bases, 4 bases remained unmatched.

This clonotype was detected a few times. The CDR3 is CASSPGHRGYEQYF. DNA for the CDR3: TGCGCCAGCAGCCCAGGCCACAGGGGCTACGAGCAGTACTTC. The rearrangement uses TRBV5-1 and TRBJ2-7, with 7 bases lining up with TRBD1. Trimming removed 4 bases from V and 3 bases from J; junction bases left unmatched: 7. The length of the CDR3 is 14 residues. Germline V lookup: CDR1 SGHRS, CDR2 YFSETQ.

As DNA, the CDR3 is TGTGCCAGCAATACCATTCAGGGGCCCCCCTACGAGCAGTACTTC. Protein product: CASNTIQGPPYEQYF. The chain links TRBV27 to TRBJ2-7; D possibly corresponds to TRBD1 (6 bases). CDR1 is MNHEY and CDR2 is SMNVEV in the germline V gene (reference sequence). V lost 7 bases and J lost 2, with 18 bases in between. The CDR3 contains 15 residues.

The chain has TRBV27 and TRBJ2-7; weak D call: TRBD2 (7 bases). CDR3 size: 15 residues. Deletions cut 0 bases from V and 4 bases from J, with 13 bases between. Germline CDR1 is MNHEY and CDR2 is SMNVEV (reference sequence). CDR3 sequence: CASSLSGGALYEQYF. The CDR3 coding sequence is TGTGCCAGCAGTTTATCAGGGGGGGCTCTATACGAGCAGTACTTC.

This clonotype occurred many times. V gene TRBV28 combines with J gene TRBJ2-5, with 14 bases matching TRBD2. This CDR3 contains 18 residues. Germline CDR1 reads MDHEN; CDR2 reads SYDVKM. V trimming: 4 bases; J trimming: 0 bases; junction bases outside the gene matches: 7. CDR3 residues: CASSSAGLAGAYQETQYF. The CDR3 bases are TGTGCCAGCAGTTCCGCGGGACTAGCGGGAGCCTACCAAGAGACCCAGTACTTC.

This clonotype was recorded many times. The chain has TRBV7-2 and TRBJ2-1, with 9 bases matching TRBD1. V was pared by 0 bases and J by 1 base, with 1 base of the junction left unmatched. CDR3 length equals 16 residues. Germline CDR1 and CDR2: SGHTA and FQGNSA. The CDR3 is CASSLAGTGSYNEQFF. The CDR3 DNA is TGTGCCAGCAGCTTAGCGGGGACAGGGTCCTACAATGAGCAGTTCTTC.

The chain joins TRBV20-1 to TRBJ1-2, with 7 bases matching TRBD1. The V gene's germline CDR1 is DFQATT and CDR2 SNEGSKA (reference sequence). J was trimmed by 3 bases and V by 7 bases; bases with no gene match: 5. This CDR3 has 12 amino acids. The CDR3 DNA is TGCAGTGTTAATACAGGGGACTATGGCTACACCTTC. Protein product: CSVNTGDYGYTF.

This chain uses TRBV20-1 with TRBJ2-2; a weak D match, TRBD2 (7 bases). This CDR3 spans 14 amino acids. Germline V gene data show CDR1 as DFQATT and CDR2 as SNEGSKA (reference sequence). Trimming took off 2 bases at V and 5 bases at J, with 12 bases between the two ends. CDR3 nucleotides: TGCAGTGCTAGAAACCGGGGGGCGACCGGGGAGCTGTTTTTT. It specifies CSARNRGATGELFF.

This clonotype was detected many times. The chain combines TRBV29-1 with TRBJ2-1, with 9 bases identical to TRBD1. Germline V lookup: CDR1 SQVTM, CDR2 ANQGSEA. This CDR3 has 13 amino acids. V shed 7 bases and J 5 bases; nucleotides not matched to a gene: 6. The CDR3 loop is CSATGTGNNEQFF. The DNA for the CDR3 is TGCAGCGCCACCGGGACAGGGAACAATGAGCAGTTCTTC.

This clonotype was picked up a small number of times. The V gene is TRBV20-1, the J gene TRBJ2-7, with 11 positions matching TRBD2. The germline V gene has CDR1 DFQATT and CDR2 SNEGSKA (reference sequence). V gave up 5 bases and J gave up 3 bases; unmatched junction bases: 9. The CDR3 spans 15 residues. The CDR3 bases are TGCAGTGCTTGGCCGACTAGCGGGACATACTACGAGCAGTACTTC. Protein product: CSAWPTSGTYYEQYF.

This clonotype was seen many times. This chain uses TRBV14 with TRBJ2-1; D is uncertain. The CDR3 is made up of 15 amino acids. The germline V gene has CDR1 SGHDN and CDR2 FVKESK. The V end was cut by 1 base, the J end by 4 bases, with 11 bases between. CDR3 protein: CASSQVRSSYNEQFF. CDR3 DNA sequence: TGTGCCAGCAGCCAAGTGAGGTCTTCATACAATGAGCAGTTCTTC.

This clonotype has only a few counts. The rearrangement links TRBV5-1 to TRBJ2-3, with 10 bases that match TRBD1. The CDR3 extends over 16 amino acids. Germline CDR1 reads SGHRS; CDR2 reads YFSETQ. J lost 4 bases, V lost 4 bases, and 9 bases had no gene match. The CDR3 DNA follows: TGCGCCAGCAGCGCTCAGGACAGGGGGTTATCAGATACGCAGTATTTT. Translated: CASSAQDRGLSDTQYF.

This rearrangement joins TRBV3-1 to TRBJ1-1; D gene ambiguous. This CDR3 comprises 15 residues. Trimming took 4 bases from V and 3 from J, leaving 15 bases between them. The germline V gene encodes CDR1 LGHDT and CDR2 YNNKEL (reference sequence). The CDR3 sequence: CASSPTPAGYTEAFF. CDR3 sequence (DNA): TGTGCCAGCAGCCCGACCCCAGCGGGGTACACTGAAGCTTTCTTT.